This TCR beta chain was identified during a study of beta chain features in type 1 diabetes. In the case of this clone: What it recognizes is unknown.

V was clipped by 0 bases and J by 3 bases; unmatched bases: 5. The CDR3 runs to 16 residues. Per germline, CDR1 LGHNA and CDR2 YSLEER. Sorted CD4+ subsets: naive, central memory, regulatory, stem cell-like memory (CD45RO/CCR7/CD25/CD127/CD95/CD27 panel). Expressed TCRB transcripts were sequenced, since all the RNA that had been isolated was reverse transcribed. Sequencing was performed with immunoSEQ multiplex PCR; in TCRdb, only in-frame clones are kept and a portion is missing. In the table there are 500,000 to 800,000 clones, around an eighth of which are singletons. The study's findings and limits: More deletions and fewer insertions at VDJ junctions were seen in type 1 diabetes patients. Type 1 diabetes patients had TCRB CDR3s that were shorter (moderately but significantly so) in all four CD4+ subsets.

This chain links TRBV4-3 with TRBJ2-1; TRBD2 agrees at 7 bases. Source material: naive CD4+ T cells from blood. The origin of this receptor is a man under 40 with type 1 diabetes. CDR3 residues: CASSQEGGGLYNEQFF. As DNA, the CDR3 is TGCGCCAGCAGCCAAGAGGGCGGGGGTCTCTACAATGAGCAGTTCTTC.